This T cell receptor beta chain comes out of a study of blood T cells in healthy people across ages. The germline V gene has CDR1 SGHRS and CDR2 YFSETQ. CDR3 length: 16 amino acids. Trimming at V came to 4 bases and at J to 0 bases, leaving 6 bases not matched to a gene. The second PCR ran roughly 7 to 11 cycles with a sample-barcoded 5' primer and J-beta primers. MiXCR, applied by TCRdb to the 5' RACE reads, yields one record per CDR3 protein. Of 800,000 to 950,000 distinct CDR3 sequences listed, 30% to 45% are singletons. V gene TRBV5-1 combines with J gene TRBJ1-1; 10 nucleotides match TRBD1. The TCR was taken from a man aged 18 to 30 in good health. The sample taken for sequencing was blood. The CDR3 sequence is CASSLRTGGMNTEAFF. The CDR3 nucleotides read TGCGCCAGCAGCCTCCGGACAGGGGGGATGAACACTGAAGCTTTCTTT.